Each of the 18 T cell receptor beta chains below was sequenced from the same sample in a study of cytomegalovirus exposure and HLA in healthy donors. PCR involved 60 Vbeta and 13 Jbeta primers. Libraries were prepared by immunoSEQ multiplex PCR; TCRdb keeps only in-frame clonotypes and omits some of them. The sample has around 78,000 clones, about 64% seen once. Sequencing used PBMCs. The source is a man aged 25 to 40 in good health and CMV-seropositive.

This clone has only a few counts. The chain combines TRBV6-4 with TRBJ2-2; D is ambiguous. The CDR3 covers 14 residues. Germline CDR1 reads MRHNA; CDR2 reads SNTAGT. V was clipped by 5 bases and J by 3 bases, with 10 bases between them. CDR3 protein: CASSLETDTGELFF. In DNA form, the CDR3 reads TGTGCCAGCAGTTTGGAGACGGACACCGGGGAGCTGTTTTTT.

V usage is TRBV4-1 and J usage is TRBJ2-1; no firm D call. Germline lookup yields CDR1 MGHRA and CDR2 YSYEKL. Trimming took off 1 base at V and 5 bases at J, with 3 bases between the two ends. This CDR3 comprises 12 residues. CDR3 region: CASSQADNEQFF. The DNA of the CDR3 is TGCGCCAGCAGCCAAGCTGACAATGAGCAGTTCTTC.

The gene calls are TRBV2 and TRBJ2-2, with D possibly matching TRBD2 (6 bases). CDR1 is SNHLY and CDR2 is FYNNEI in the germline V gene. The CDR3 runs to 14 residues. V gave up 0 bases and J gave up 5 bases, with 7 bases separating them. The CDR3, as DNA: TGTGCCAGCAGTGAAGCTCGGGGGACCGGGGAGCTGTTTTTT. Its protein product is CASSEARGTGELFF.

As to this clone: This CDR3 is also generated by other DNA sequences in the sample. The CDR3 protein is CASSPGQSSGNTIYF. CDR3 DNA sequence: TGTGCCAGCAGCCCCGGACAGAGCTCTGGAAACACCATATATTTT. The V gene is TRBV7-9, the J gene TRBJ1-3; D is possibly TRBD1 (6 bases). Germline CDR1 and CDR2: SEHNR and FQNEAQ (reference sequence). The V and J ends lost 5 bases and 0 bases respectively, with 11 bases between them. The CDR3 is 15 residues long.

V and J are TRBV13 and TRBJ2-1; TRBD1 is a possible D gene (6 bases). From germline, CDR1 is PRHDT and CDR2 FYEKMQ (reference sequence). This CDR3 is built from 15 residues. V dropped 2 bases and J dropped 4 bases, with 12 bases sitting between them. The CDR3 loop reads CASSLPRGIYNEQFF. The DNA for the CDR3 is TGTGCCAGCAGCTTACCGAGGGGGATATACAATGAGCAGTTCTTC. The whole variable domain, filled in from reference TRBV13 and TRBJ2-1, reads AAGVIQSPRHLIKEKRETATLKCYPIPRHDTVYWYQQGPGQDPQFLISFYEKMQSDKGSIPDRFSAQQFSDYHSELNMSSLELGDSALYFCASSLPRGIYNEQFFGPGTRLTVL.

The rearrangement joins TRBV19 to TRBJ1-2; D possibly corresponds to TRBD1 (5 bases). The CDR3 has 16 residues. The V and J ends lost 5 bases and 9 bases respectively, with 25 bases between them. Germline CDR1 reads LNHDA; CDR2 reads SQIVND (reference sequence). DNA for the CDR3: TGTGCCAGTAGTGAGGGACTGTTCGGAAACCGAGAGAGCTACACCTTC. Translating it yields CASSEGLFGNRESYTF.

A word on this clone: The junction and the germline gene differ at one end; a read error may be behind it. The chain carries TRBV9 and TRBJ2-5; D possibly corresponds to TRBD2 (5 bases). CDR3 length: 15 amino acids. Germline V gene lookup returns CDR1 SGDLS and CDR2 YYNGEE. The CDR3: CASSASPGTKEAQYF. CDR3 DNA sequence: TGTGCCAGCAGCGCCAGCCCGGGAACAAAAGAGGCCCAGTACTTC.

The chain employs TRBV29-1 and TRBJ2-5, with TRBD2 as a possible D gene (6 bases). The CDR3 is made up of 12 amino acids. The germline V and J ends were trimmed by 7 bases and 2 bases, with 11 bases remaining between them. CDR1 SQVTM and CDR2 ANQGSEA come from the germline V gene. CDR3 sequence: CSATRGQETQYF. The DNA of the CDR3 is TGCAGCGCCACCCGGGGGCAAGAGACCCAGTACTTC.

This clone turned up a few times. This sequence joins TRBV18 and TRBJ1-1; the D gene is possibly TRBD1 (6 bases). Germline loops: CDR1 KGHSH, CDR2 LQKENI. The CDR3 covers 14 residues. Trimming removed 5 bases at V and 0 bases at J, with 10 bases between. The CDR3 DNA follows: TGTGCCAGCTCATCTACAGGGATGAACACTGAAGCTTTCTTT. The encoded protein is CASSSTGMNTEAFF.

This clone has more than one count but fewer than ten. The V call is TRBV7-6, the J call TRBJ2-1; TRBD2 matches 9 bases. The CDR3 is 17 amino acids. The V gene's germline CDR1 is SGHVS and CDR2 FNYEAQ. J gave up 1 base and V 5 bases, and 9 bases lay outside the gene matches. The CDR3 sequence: CASSRRGTSPSYNEQFF. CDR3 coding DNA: TGTGCCAGCAGCCGACGCGGGACTAGCCCTTCCTACAATGAGCAGTTCTTC.

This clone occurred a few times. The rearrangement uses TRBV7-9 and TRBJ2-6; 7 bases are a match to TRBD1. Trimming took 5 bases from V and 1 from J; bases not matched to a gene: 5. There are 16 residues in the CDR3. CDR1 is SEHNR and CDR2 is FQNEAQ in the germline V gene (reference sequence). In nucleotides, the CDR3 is TGTGCCAGCAGCCGGGGACAGACTTCTGGGGCCAACGTCCTGACTTTC. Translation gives CASSRGQTSGANVLTF. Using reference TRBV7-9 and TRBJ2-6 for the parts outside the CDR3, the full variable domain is DTGVSQNPRHKITKRGQNVTFRCDPISEHNRLYWYRQTLGQGPEFLTYFQNEAQLEKSRLLSDRFSAERPKGSFSTLEIQRTEQGDSAMYLCASSRGQTSGANVLTFGAGSRLTVL.

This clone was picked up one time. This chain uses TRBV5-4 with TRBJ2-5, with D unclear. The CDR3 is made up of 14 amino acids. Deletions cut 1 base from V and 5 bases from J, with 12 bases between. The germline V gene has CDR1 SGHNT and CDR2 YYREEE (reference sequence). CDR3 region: CASSLFLVPETQYF. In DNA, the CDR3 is TGTGCCAGCAGCTTGTTCCTAGTCCCCGAGACCCAGTACTTC.

As DNA, the CDR3 is TGTGCCATCCTCGGCGGGGGGACCACTGAAGCTTTCTTT. Amino acids: CAILGGGTTEAFF. The V and J genes are TRBV10-3 and TRBJ1-1, with a weak D call TRBD1 (5 bases). The CDR3 consists of 13 residues. Trimming stripped 8 bases from V and 4 bases from J, with 14 bases between. From germline, CDR1 is ENHRY and CDR2 SYGVKD.

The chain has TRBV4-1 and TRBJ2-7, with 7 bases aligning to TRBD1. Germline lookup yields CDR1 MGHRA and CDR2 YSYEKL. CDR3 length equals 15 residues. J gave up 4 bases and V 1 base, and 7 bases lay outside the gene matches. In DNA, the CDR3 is TGCGCCAGCAGCCAAGTTGCCGACAGGGTTTACGAGCAGTACTTC. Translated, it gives CASSQVADRVYEQYF.

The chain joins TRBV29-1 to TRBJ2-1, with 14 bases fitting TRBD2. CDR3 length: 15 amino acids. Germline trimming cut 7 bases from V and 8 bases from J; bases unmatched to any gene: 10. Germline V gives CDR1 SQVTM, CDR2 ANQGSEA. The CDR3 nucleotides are TGCAGCGCATTCTCCGGGACTAGCGGGAGTCATGAGCAGTTCTTC. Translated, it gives CSAFSGTSGSHEQFF.

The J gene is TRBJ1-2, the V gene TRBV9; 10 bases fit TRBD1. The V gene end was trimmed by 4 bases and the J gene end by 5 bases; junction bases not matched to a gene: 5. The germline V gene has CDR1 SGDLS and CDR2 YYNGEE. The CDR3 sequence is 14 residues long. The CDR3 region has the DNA TGTGCCAGCAGCCAGACAGGGGGCTCGTATGGCTACACCTTC. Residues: CASSQTGGSYGYTF.

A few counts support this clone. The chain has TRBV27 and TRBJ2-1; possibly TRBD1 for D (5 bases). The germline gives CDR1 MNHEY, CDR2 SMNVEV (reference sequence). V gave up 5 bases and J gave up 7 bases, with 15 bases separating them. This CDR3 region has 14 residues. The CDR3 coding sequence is TGTGCCAGCAGTCCAGAGCGAAGGGGTAATGAGCAGTTCTTC. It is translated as CASSPERRGNEQFF.

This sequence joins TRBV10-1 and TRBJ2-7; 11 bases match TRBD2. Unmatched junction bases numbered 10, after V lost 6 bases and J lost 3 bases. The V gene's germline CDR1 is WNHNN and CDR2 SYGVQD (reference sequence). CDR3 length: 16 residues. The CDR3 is CASSERLAGLFYEQYF. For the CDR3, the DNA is TGCGCCAGCAGCGAGAGACTAGCGGGGCTCTTCTACGAGCAGTACTTC.